Below, 18 T cell receptor beta chains from the same sample are listed, as sequenced in a study of beta chain features in type 1 diabetes. Since all of the isolated RNA was reverse transcribed, expressed TCRB transcripts were what got sequenced. Sequenced by immunoSEQ multiplex PCR; TCRdb stores in-frame clones only, minus some. The table includes approximately 340,000 clones, over 13% detected once. Sequenced material: naive CD4+ T cells from blood. The receptors here all came from a woman aged 18-35 years in good health.

The table lists this clone with a few counts. The chain links TRBV5-1 to TRBJ2-1; TRBD1 matches at 10 bases. This CDR3 is 14 amino acids long. CDR1 is SGHRS and CDR2 is YFSETQ in the germline V gene. The J segment lost 6 bases and the V segment lost 4 bases, leaving 4 bases of the junction unmatched. The CDR3 region is CASSLDRGGNEQFF. The CDR3 bases are TGCGCCAGCAGCCTGGACAGGGGGGGCAATGAGCAGTTCTTC.

The chain couples TRBV9 to TRBJ2-1, with 7 bases aligning to TRBD2. The length of the CDR3 is 14 residues. The germline CDR1 and CDR2 sequences are SGDLS and YYNGEE. Germline trimming cut 3 bases from V and 7 bases from J; bases unmatched to any gene: 7. The CDR3 here is CASSARLAGNEQFF. CDR3 in DNA: TGTGCCAGCAGCGCTCGACTAGCCGGGAATGAGCAGTTCTTC.

The J gene is TRBJ2-1, the V gene TRBV14, with 7 bases that match TRBD2. This CDR3 has 15 residues. V shed 4 bases and J 5 bases; nucleotides not matched to a gene: 8. Germline loops: CDR1 SGHDN, CDR2 FVKESK. The CDR3 loop is CASSLLGAGNNEQFF. The CDR3 nucleotides read TGTGCCAGCAGCCTCCTCGGAGCGGGAAACAATGAGCAGTTCTTC.

This clone was observed a handful of times. The chain employs TRBV5-4 and TRBJ2-1; D possibly corresponds to TRBD1 (6 bases). V was pared by 4 bases and J by 10 bases, with 12 bases between. Germline V gives CDR1 SGHNT, CDR2 YYREEE (reference sequence). CDR3 length equals 12 residues. The CDR3 protein is CASSATGYEQFF. Written as DNA, the CDR3 is TGTGCCAGCAGCGCCACAGGGTACGAGCAGTTCTTC.

V is TRBV11-2 and J is TRBJ1-4, with D perhaps TRBD1 (6 bases). Trimming stripped 4 bases from V and 5 bases from J, with 8 bases between. This CDR3 spans 13 amino acids. Germline CDR1 and CDR2: SGHAT and FQNNGV. The CDR3 bases are TGTGCCAGCAGCTCTGACAGGAATGAAAAACTGTTTTTT. This sequence encodes CASSSDRNEKLFF.

This clone was counted a few times. The V gene is TRBV6-1, the J gene TRBJ1-1; D not certain. The ends were cut back, 5 bases at V and 1 base at J, with 8 bases in the middle. This CDR3 is 13 amino acids long. The germline V gene encodes CDR1 MNHNS and CDR2 SASEGT. The CDR3 bases are TGTGCCAGCAGTACGGTTCCGAACACTGAAGCTTTCTTT. Translated, it gives CASSTVPNTEAFF.

This clone has a handful of counts. The junction and the germline gene differ at one end; a read error may be behind it. Written as DNA, the CDR3 is TGTGCCAGCAGCGTAGGACTAGCGGGAGTTCGGGAGACCCAGTACTTC. Protein product: CASSVGLAGVRETQYF. V usage is TRBV13 and J usage is TRBJ2-5; TRBD2 agrees at 13 bases. The V gene's germline CDR1 is PRHDT and CDR2 FYEKMQ (reference sequence). CDR3 length: 16 residues.

DNA for the CDR3: TGCAGTGCAGTCGGGACAGCTGAAGCTTTCTTT. It codes for CSAVGTAEAFF. This chain connects TRBV20-1 to TRBJ1-1, with 7 bases identical to TRBD1. Trimming cost V 6 bases and J 6 bases; bases outside gene matches: 4. The CDR3 sequence is 11 residues long. Germline V CDR1 and CDR2: DFQATT, SNEGSKA (reference sequence).

The chain uses TRBV5-1 and TRBJ2-5; D is ambiguous. V lost 0 bases to trimming and J lost 4 bases, with 4 bases between them. CDR1 and CDR2 (germline): SGHRS, YFSETQ. The CDR3 has 12 amino acids. The CDR3 sequence: CASSLVAETQYF. In DNA form, the CDR3 reads TGCGCCAGCAGCTTGGTAGCAGAGACCCAGTACTTC. Full variable domain (missing parts from reference TRBV5-1 and TRBJ2-5): KAGVTQTPRYLIKTRGQQVTLSCSPISGHRSVSWYQQTPGQGLQFLFEYFSETQRNKGNFPGRFSGRQFSNSRSEMNVSTLELGDSALYLCASSLVAETQYFGPGTRLLVL.

This clone was detected only a few times. V is TRBV7-2 and J is TRBJ2-1; 11 nucleotides line up with TRBD2. Germline-derived CDR1 and CDR2 are SGHTA and FQGNSA. The CDR3 sequence is 15 residues long. J gave up 3 bases and V 4 bases, and 2 bases lay outside the gene matches. The DNA of the CDR3 is TGTGCCAGCAGCTCGACTAGCGGGGTCTACAATGAGCAGTTCTTC. This translates into CASSSTSGVYNEQFF.

V gene TRBV11-2 combines with J gene TRBJ1-1; D not resolved. Per germline, CDR1 SGHAT and CDR2 FQNNGV. Trimming shortened V by 5 bases and J by 7 bases, and 14 bases separated the two germline ends. CDR3 length: 13 residues. CDR3 in amino acids: CASSRSPGLEAFF. In DNA form, the CDR3 reads TGTGCCAGCAGCCGCTCCCCCGGACTTGAAGCTTTCTTT.

The chain couples TRBV29-1 to TRBJ2-1; D might be TRBD2 (6 bases). CDR3 length: 13 amino acids. V dropped 6 bases and J dropped 9 bases, with 18 bases sitting between them. CDR1 is SQVTM, CDR2 ANQGSEA, per germline. The CDR3 loop is CSVELAHSPEQFF. CDR3 nucleotides: TGCAGCGTCGAACTAGCCCATTCTCCTGAGCAGTTCTTC.

The chain carries TRBV9 and TRBJ1-3; D remains unclear. Trimming left V 4 bases short and J 0 bases short, with 5 bases between. CDR1 SGDLS and CDR2 YYNGEE come from the germline V gene. This CDR3 has 13 amino acids. Here the CDR3 reads CASSPLSGNTIYF. DNA for the CDR3: TGTGCCAGCAGCCCCCTCTCTGGAAACACCATATATTTT.

This clone was recorded once. The rearrangement joins TRBV30 to TRBJ2-1; a possible D gene is TRBD1 (6 bases). The CDR3 sequence is 12 residues long. Germline values: CDR1 GTSNPN, CDR2 SVGIG (reference sequence). V lost 3 bases and J lost 7, with 10 bases in between. The CDR3 protein is CAWSPQGNEQFF. The CDR3, as DNA: TGTGCCTGGAGCCCGCAGGGGAATGAGCAGTTCTTC.

This clone has more than one count but fewer than ten. The chain uses TRBV7-2 and TRBJ2-1; D perhaps matches TRBD2 (7 bases). The CDR3 length is 16 residues. The V end was cut by 0 bases, the J end by 7 bases, with 16 bases between. From germline, CDR1 is SGHTA and CDR2 FQGNSA. The CDR3 DNA follows: TGTGCCAGCAGCTTAGCTCGATTGAAGGGGGGGAATGAGCAGTTCTTC. Translating it yields CASSLARLKGGNEQFF.

J is TRBJ1-2 and V is TRBV30; D uncertain. Germline V gene data show CDR1 as GTSNPN and CDR2 as SVGIG (reference sequence). This CDR3 has 14 amino acids. The V and J ends lost 0 bases and 0 bases respectively, with 8 bases between them. The CDR3 spells CAWSVGGANYGYTF. The CDR3 region has the DNA TGTGCCTGGAGTGTGGGCGGGGCTAACTATGGCTACACCTTC.

This clone was seen only a few times. The chain carries TRBV19 and TRBJ1-5; TRBD1 is a possible D gene (5 bases). Germline V lookup: CDR1 LNHDA, CDR2 SQIVND (reference sequence). The CDR3 has 14 residues. The V end lost 6 bases, the J end lost 4 bases, and 13 bases lay between the germline ends. DNA for the CDR3: TGTGCCAGTAGAGTCCCAGGGTTAAATCAGCCCCAGCATTTT. This encodes CASRVPGLNQPQHF. The full variable domain, its missing parts supplied by reference TRBV19 and TRBJ1-5, is DGGITQSPKYLFRKEGQNVTLSCEQNLNHDAMYWYRQDPGQGLRLIYYSQIVNDFQKGDIAEGYSVSREKKESFPLTVTSAQKNPTAFYLCASRVPGLNQPQHFGDGTRLSIL.

The gene calls are TRBV9 and TRBJ2-7, with 9 bases lining up with TRBD2. Per germline, CDR1 SGDLS and CDR2 YYNGEE. V lost 4 bases, J lost 3 bases, and 5 bases stayed unmatched. The CDR3 runs 14 residues. CDR3: CASSLSGGRYEQYF. CDR3 nucleotides: TGTGCCAGCAGCCTTAGCGGGGGCCGCTACGAGCAGTACTTC.